The 27 T cell receptor beta chains below were found in one sample sequenced in a study of T cell clonality in common variable immunodeficiency. Study conclusions and caveats: In common variable immunodeficiency, TCR beta chains reportedly carried fewer deletions and N-nucleotide insertions.

Antigens for these TCRs are unknown. TCRdb keeps only in-frame clones here, not all; method: immunoSEQ multiplex PCR. Recorded here are 7,000 to 9,500 clones, none singletons. Sequencing was carried out using peripheral blood mononuclear cells. The origin of the receptors is a human donor with common variable immunodeficiency.

This clone was counted at least ten times. This CDR3 reads CASSPEVLSGNTIYF. CDR3 DNA, as far as it was read: TGTGCCAGCAGCCCCGAGGTCCTCTCGGGGAACACC. This chain connects TRBV9 to TRBJ1-3; D is unresolved. From the germline J gene comes the end of the CDR3, since the read stops 3 residues before it. Germline CDR1 is SGDLS and CDR2 is YYNGEE. V was pared by 4 bases and J by 7 bases, with 18 bases between. This CDR3 is 15 amino acids long.

This clone has at least ten counts. The sequenced fragment ends 3 residues before the CDR3 boundary, so the rest is inferred from the germline J gene. The rearrangement uses TRBV7-2 and TRBJ1-1; a weak D match, TRBD1 (6 bases). This CDR3 has 13 residues. Trimming pared 3 bases from V and 7 bases from J, leaving 12 bases between. Per germline, CDR1 SGHTA and CDR2 FQGNSA. Partial CDR3 DNA: TGTGCCAGCAGCTTTTCAGGGGTTGGTGAA. Translation gives CASSFSGVGE. The whole CDR3 protein reads CASSFSGVGEAFF.

This clone was counted a few times. The CDR3 end falls 3 residues outside the read, so it is completed with the germline J gene. The chain links TRBV19 to TRBJ1-1, with D possibly TRBD1 on 6 matching bases. CDR3 length: 14 amino acids. Germline V CDR1 and CDR2: LNHDA, SQIVND (reference sequence). V lost 9 bases to trimming and J lost 4 bases, with 18 bases between them. This CDR3 is CASRATRGGTEAFF. CDR3 DNA, as far as it was read: TGTGCCAGCCGGGCTACGCGAGGGGGCACTGAA.

This clone was seen ten or more times. The CDR3 is cut off 3 residues early in the read; its end comes from the germline J gene. V and J are TRBV5-1 and TRBJ2-7; D is uncertain. V was cut by 2 bases and J by 4 bases, with 7 bases left in between. Germline V gene data show CDR1 as SGHRS and CDR2 as YFSETQ. There are 12 residues in the CDR3. The CDR3 loop reads CASSLTGYEQYF. The CDR3 bases that were read are TGCGCCAGCAGCTTAACGGGTTACGAG.

Concerning this clone itself: The read ends 3 residues before the CDR3 terminus; that terminus is restored from the germline J gene. The chain carries TRBV7-2 and TRBJ2-5, with TRBD2 matching 9 bases. Trimming at V came to 2 bases and at J to 5 bases, leaving 3 bases not matched to a gene. The CDR3 spans 14 residues. Germline V gene sequence: CDR1 SGHTA, CDR2 FQGNSA. The CDR3 region is CASSLQRGVETQYF. The CDR3 bases that were read are TGTGCCAGCAGCTTACAGCGGGGGGTTGAGACC.

The sample holds many counts of this clone. From the germline J gene comes the end of the CDR3, since the read stops 3 residues before it. The gene calls are TRBV11-3 and TRBJ2-5; 9 bases map to TRBD2. This CDR3 is 15 amino acids long. The V gene end was trimmed by 1 base and the J gene end by 2 bases; junction bases not matched to a gene: 2. The germline gives CDR1 SGHNT, CDR2 YENEEA. This CDR3 reads CASSLARGGQETQYF. CDR3 DNA (partial): TGTGCCAGCAGCTTAGCGCGGGGGGGTCAAGAGACC.

This clone was detected ten times or more. The CDR3 is cut off 3 residues early in the read; its end comes from the germline J gene. The chain combines TRBV3-1 (or the pseudogene TRBV3-2) with TRBJ2-2; 12 nucleotides agree with TRBD1. CDR1 is LGHDT and CDR2 is YNNKEL in the germline V gene (reference sequence). CDR3 length equals 16 residues. V shed 5 bases and J 5 bases; nucleotides not matched to a gene: 6. CDR3 bases read: TGTGCCAGCAGCTCCCGGGACAGGGGGCTGACCGGGGAG. Translating it yields CASSSRDRGLTGE. The CDR3, in full, reads CASSSRDRGLTGELFF.

This clone was detected many times. Read coverage stops 3 residues before the CDR3 terminus; the germline J gene supplies the remainder. The chain joins TRBV6-1 to TRBJ1-2; 8 bases fit TRBD1. The V gene's germline CDR1 is MNHNS and CDR2 SASEGT. The CDR3 totals 13 residues. Partial CDR3 DNA: TGTGCCAGCAGTGACAGGGGGCCGGGGGGC. Its protein product is CASSDRGPGG. The entire CDR3 sequence reads CASSDRGPGGYTF.

This clone appeared many times. Read data end 3 residues before the CDR3 end; the end is taken from the germline J gene. The V gene is TRBV20-1, the J gene TRBJ1-5, with D perhaps matching TRBD1 (6 bases). The CDR3 has 13 residues. V lost 4 bases and J 4 bases, leaving 11 bases between the germline ends. The germline V gene has CDR1 DFQATT and CDR2 SNEGSKA (reference sequence). The CDR3 is CSAIPQGNQPQHF. CDR3 DNA, as far as it was read: TGCAGTGCTATCCCACAGGGAAATCAGCCC.

Comments on this clone: The read falls 3 residues short of the CDR3 end, and the missing part is taken from the germline J gene. The chain carries TRBV7-9 and TRBJ2-5, with 10 bases matching TRBD2. Germline assignment: CDR1 SEHNR and CDR2 FQNEAQ (reference sequence). The V gene end was trimmed by 0 bases and the J gene end by 3 bases; junction bases not matched to a gene: 1. The CDR3 runs 15 residues. The CDR3 region is CASSLALAGEETQYF. CDR3 DNA (partial): TGTGCCAGCAGCTTAGCGCTAGCGGGGGAAGAGACC.

This clone was recorded many times. The read gets to within 3 residues of the CDR3 end, and the germline J gene fills in the rest. The chain is built from TRBV19 and TRBJ2-2; no reliable D call. The germline gives CDR1 LNHDA, CDR2 SQIVND (reference sequence). The CDR3 contains 16 residues. V was shortened by 0 bases and J by 0 bases, with 8 bases between the two germline ends. CDR3 sequence: CASSIDGPSNTGELFF. Partial CDR3 DNA: TGTGCCAGTAGTATAGATGGGCCTTCGAACACCGGGGAG.

This clone was detected many times. Read sequence stops 3 residues before the CDR3 end, and the germline J gene provides the missing end. This sequence joins TRBV5-1 and TRBJ2-3; TRBD1 aligns across 8 bases. V shed 5 bases and J 3 bases; nucleotides not matched to a gene: 5. This CDR3 has 14 amino acids. CDR1 is SGHRS and CDR2 is YFSETQ in the germline V gene. The DNA read from the CDR3 is TGCGCCAGCAGGACAGGGGAACCGACAGATACG. Protein: CASRTGEPTDT. The whole CDR3 protein is CASRTGEPTDTQYF.

This clone was seen ten or more times. The read gets to within 3 residues of the CDR3 end, and the germline J gene fills in the rest. The chain recombines TRBV12-5 with TRBJ1-1; 8 bases fit TRBD1. The germline V gene has CDR1 LGHNT and CDR2 FRNRAP. The CDR3 has 16 amino acids. J lost 5 bases, V lost 0 bases, and 8 bases had no gene match. CDR3 sequence: CASGLVNGRGLTEAFF. The covered CDR3 bases are TGTGCTAGTGGTTTGGTAAATGGCAGGGGGCTTACTGAA.

This clone was seen a handful of times. The read finishes 3 residues shy of the CDR3 end, and the germline J gene is used to complete it. The chain couples TRBV6-2 or TRBV6-3 to TRBJ2-7; 7 nucleotides align to TRBD1. Germline lookup yields CDR1 MNHEY and CDR2 SVGEGT. With 9 bases clipped from V and 3 bases from J, the junction kept 8 bases outside the gene matches. The CDR3 contains 13 residues. CDR3 loop: CASSRGNCYEQYF. The DNA read from the CDR3 is TGTGCCAGTTCCAGGGGGAATTGCTACGAG.

In its sample, this clone was seen many times. Read data end 3 residues before the CDR3 end; the end is taken from the germline J gene. The V gene is TRBV27, the J gene TRBJ1-1; 8 bases match TRBD1. Unmatched junction bases numbered 5, after V lost 5 bases and J lost 6 bases. Germline V gene data show CDR1 as MNHEY and CDR2 as SMNVEV (reference sequence). This CDR3 region has 13 residues. The CDR3 DNA, read in part, is TGTGCCAGCAGTCGTCTACAGGGGGCTGAA. Translated, it gives CASSRLQGAE. The full CDR3 protein is CASSRLQGAEAFF.

Many counts were recorded for this clone. The CDR3 is cut off 3 residues early in the read; its end comes from the germline J gene. The gene calls are TRBV19 and TRBJ2-1; 8 nucleotides agree with TRBD1. The CDR3 is 17 residues long. Germline-derived CDR1 and CDR2 are LNHDA and SQIVND (reference sequence). Trimming at V came to 1 base and at J to 0 bases, leaving 5 bases not matched to a gene. Partial CDR3 DNA: TGTGCCAGTAGTATAGTGGTGGACAGGGTCTCCTACAATGAG. The encoded protein is CASSIVVDRVSYNE. The complete CDR3 sequence is CASSIVVDRVSYNEQFF.

This clone was observed at least ten times. Coverage ceases 3 residues before the CDR3 finishes, and the germline J gene fills in the end. The J gene is TRBJ2-1, the V gene TRBV5-1; 16 bases line up with TRBD2. J was trimmed by 7 bases and V by 6 bases; bases with no gene match: 16. Germline-derived CDR1 and CDR2 are SGHRS and YFSETQ. The CDR3 length is 19 residues. The CDR3 region is CASTPPGLAGGAGKNEQFF. The DNA read from the CDR3 is TGCGCCAGCACGCCCCCGGGACTAGCGGGAGGGGCCGGGAAGAATGAG.

This clone has a count of ten or more. The observed sequence ends 3 residues before the CDR3 terminus, with the missing tail filled in from the germline J gene. The chain has TRBV5-1 and TRBJ1-4; TRBD1 is a possible D gene (5 bases). Germline V gene data show CDR1 as SGHRS and CDR2 as YFSETQ. CDR3 length: 13 residues. Trimming removed 5 bases from V and 5 bases from J, with 10 bases in between. CDR3 amino acids: CASREGENEKLFF. The CDR3 bases that were read are TGCGCCAGCAGGGAAGGGGAAAATGAAAAA.

This clone showed up many times. The read is 3 residues too short to cover the CDR3 end, so that end is filled in from the germline J gene. This chain links TRBV5-1 with TRBJ1-1; TRBD1 might be the D (6 bases). The CDR3 covers 16 residues. Germline lookup yields CDR1 SGHRS and CDR2 YFSETQ. V dropped 5 bases and J dropped 1 base, with 18 bases sitting between them. CDR3 DNA (partial): TGCGCCAGCAGTTTGCCCCTTATACAGGGGAACACTGAA. Translating gives CASSLPLIQGNTE. The entire CDR3 is CASSLPLIQGNTEAFF. Drawing the rest from reference TRBV5-1 and TRBJ1-1, the complete variable domain is KAGVTQTPRYLIKTRGQQVTLSCSPISGHRSVSWYQQTPGQGLQFLFEYFSETQRNKGNFPGRFSGRQFSNSRSEMNVSTLELGDSALYLCASSLPLIQGNTEAFFGQGTRLTVV.

This clone was recorded many times. From the germline J gene comes the end of the CDR3, since the read stops 3 residues before it. The chain recombines TRBV20-1 with TRBJ2-3; possible D gene TRBD1, 5 bases. The CDR3 runs 13 residues. The V gene lost 6 bases and the J gene lost 3 bases, with 13 bases spanning the gap. Germline-derived CDR1 and CDR2 are DFQATT and SNEGSKA (reference sequence). The covered CDR3 bases are TGCAGTGCCCCAGGGTCCAGAACAGATACG. It encodes CSAPGSRTDT. The whole CDR3 sequence is CSAPGSRTDTQYF.

This clone was seen only a few times. Read sequence stops 3 residues before the CDR3 end, and the germline J gene provides the missing end. The rearrangement links TRBV5-8 to TRBJ2-1; 9 nucleotides agree with TRBD2. The CDR3 has 15 amino acids. V lost 5 bases and J lost 4; bases outside the gene matches: 7. Per germline, CDR1 SGHTS and CDR2 YDEGEE. Partial CDR3 DNA: TGTGCCAGCAGGCGCGGGACTAGCCGTTACAATGAG. This encodes CASRRGTSRYNE. Given in full, the CDR3 is CASRRGTSRYNEQFF.

At least ten counts were recorded for this clone. Coverage ceases 3 residues before the CDR3 finishes, and the germline J gene fills in the end. J is TRBJ1-3 and V is TRBV5-6, with TRBD1 as a possible D gene (5 bases). Trimming took off 10 bases at V and 0 bases at J, with 14 bases between the two ends. CDR3 size: 14 residues. Germline V lookup: CDR1 SGHDT, CDR2 YYEEEE. The chain's CDR3 is CASARASSGNTIYF. The sequenced CDR3 bases are TGTGCCTCAGCCAGGGCGAGCTCTGGAAACACC.

This clone was detected ten times or more. One junction end does not reproduce the germline sequence, and a read error may be involved. Read sequence stops 3 residues before the CDR3 end, and the germline J gene provides the missing end. The J gene is TRBJ1-3, the V gene TRBV20-1, with D possibly TRBD1 on 5 matching bases. The CDR3 has 13 residues. Germline assignment: CDR1 DFQATT and CDR2 SNEGSKA (reference sequence). CDR3 sequence reads: CSAGDRSGNTIYF. The CDR3 DNA, read in part, is TGCAGTGCTGGAGACAGATCTGGAAACACC.

This clone was seen ten or more times. The read terminates 3 residues before the CDR3 end, so the remaining end is supplied by the germline J gene. The chain joins TRBV19 to TRBJ1-2; 8 positions agree with TRBD1. The CDR3 is made up of 13 amino acids. CDR1 and CDR2 (germline): LNHDA, SQIVND (reference sequence). The CDR3 sequence is CASSTGQGYGYTF. The CDR3 bases that were read are TGTGCCAGTAGTACAGGACAGGGCTACGGC.

Many counts were recorded for this clone. The CDR3 is cut off 3 residues early in the read; its end comes from the germline J gene. V and J are TRBV5-5 and TRBJ1-3, with D perhaps TRBD1 (5 bases). V lost 4 bases, J lost 5 bases, and 13 bases lay in between. Per the germline V gene, CDR1 is SGHKS and CDR2 is YYEKEE (reference sequence). The CDR3 is 14 residues long. Incomplete CDR3 DNA: TGTGCCAGCAGCCCAGGGATGGCGCGAAACACC. Translation: CASSPGMARNT. The full CDR3 protein reads CASSPGMARNTIYF.

The table lists this clone with many counts. The sequence runs out 3 residues before the end of the CDR3; the remainder is reconstructed from the germline J gene. The J gene is TRBJ2-7, the V gene TRBV7-2; D not certain. This CDR3 comprises 15 residues. With 3 bases removed from V and 1 base from J, the gap between germline ends came to 13 bases. Germline V gives CDR1 SGHTA, CDR2 FQGNSA. The CDR3 region is CASSFSPGGSYEQYF. Partial CDR3 DNA: TGTGCCAGCAGCTTCTCCCCAGGTGGTTCCTACGAG. The entire variable domain, with the rest obtained from reference TRBV7-2 and TRBJ2-7, is as follows: GAGVSQSPSNKVTEKGKDVELRCDPISGHTALYWYRQSLGQGLEFLIYFQGNSAPDKSGLPSDRFSAERTGGSVSTLTIQRTQQEDSAVYLCASSFSPGGSYEQYFGPGTRLTVT.

This clone ranks as medium-sized. The read stops 3 residues short of the end of the CDR3; the missing end is completed from the germline J gene. The chain uses TRBV5-1 and TRBJ2-6, with TRBD1 matching 7 bases. The CDR3 contains 16 residues. Germline V CDR1 and CDR2: SGHRS, YFSETQ. Trimming removed 4 bases from V and 0 bases from J; junction bases left unmatched: 4. The CDR3 loop is CASSQGTVSGANVLTF. The sequenced part of the CDR3 DNA is TGCGCCAGCAGCCAAGGGACAGTCTCTGGGGCCAACGTC.